This T cell receptor (beta chain) was sequenced for a study of PD-L1 blockade in urothelial cancer. Across the whole study: Patients had been given 0 to 3 earlier chemotherapy regimens.

Regarding time point: pretreatment peripheral blood. TCRdb keeps only in-frame clones here, not all; method: immunoSEQ multiplex PCR. The sample shows just under 65,000 clones, approximately 80% of them seen only once. V lost 6 bases to trimming and J lost 12 bases, with 27 bases between them. CDR1 and CDR2 (germline): MDHEN, SYDVKM. The CDR3 runs 15 residues. The chain links TRBV28 to TRBJ2-7; D is possibly TRBD2 (6 bases). This specimen consisted of PBMCs, obtained around atezolizumab (anti-PD-L1) treatment. This clonotype originated in a man between 65 and 85 years old with urothelial cancer. The CDR3 coding sequence is TGTGCCAGCAGCCCGACTAGGGGAGATGCAAGGGAAAGGTACTTC. Amino acid sequence: CASSPTRGDARERYF.